A selection of T cell receptor beta chains follows, all from one sample in a study of cytomegalovirus exposure and HLA in healthy donors. Sequencing used immunoSEQ multiplex PCR; TCRdb keeps in-frame clones, though not all of them. The sample carries over 100,000 clones, roughly 80% recorded once. Sequenced sample: PBMCs. These receptors came from a man aged 40-49 years in good health and CMV-seronegative. Each CDR3 is given with its conserved first and last residue. Fields, in order: D gene, clone size, J gene, V gene, CDR3 DNA, CDR3 protein. The D gene is left open where the match is weak. Not every row has a clone size; where given, it reads once, few, many or a size class.

d_call: TRBD1; clone_size: -; j_call: TRBJ2-2; v_call: TRBV11-3; cdr3_nt: TGTGCCAGCAGCTTAGATGGGACAGGGACCGGGGAGCTGTTTTTT; cdr3_aa: CASSLDGTGTGELFF
d_call: -; clone_size: -; j_call: TRBJ1-2; v_call: TRBV5-5; cdr3_nt: TGTGCCAGCAGTCCGAGGGGAGGGGACGGTTCGTATGGCTACACCTTC; cdr3_aa: CASSPRGGDGSYGYTF
d_call: TRBD2; clone_size: -; j_call: TRBJ2-1; v_call: TRBV9; cdr3_nt: TGTGCCAGCAGCGCGGGACTAGCGGGGGATGGTGAGCAGTTCTTC; cdr3_aa: CASSAGLAGDGEQFF
d_call: TRBD2; clone_size: -; j_call: TRBJ2-1; v_call: TRBV7-8; cdr3_nt: TGTGCCAGCAGCCTACTAGCGGGAGTCTATAATGAGCAGTTCTTC; cdr3_aa: CASSLLAGVYNEQFF
d_call: -; clone_size: -; j_call: TRBJ2-1; v_call: TRBV25-1; cdr3_nt: TGTGCCAGCAGTGCCCAGGGGTATGAGCAGTTCTTC; cdr3_aa: CASSAQGYEQFF
d_call: -; clone_size: -; j_call: TRBJ2-5; v_call: TRBV6-5; cdr3_nt: TGTGCCAGCAGTCCCCTTCGGGAGCCAGAGACCCAGTACTTC; cdr3_aa: CASSPLREPETQYF
d_call: -; clone_size: -; j_call: TRBJ1-2; v_call: TRBV18; cdr3_nt: TGTGCCAGCTCACCAGCACACAGGTCCTATGGCTACACCTTC; cdr3_aa: CASSPAHRSYGYTF
d_call: TRBD1; clone_size: few; j_call: TRBJ2-1; v_call: TRBV28; cdr3_nt: TGTGCCAGCAGTCCAACAGGGGGCTCCTACAATGAGCAGTTCTTC; cdr3_aa: CASSPTGGSYNEQFF
d_call: TRBD2; clone_size: -; j_call: TRBJ2-2; v_call: TRBV19; cdr3_nt: TGTGCCAGTAGTATGGGACTAGTTAACACCGGGGAGCTGTTTTTT; cdr3_aa: CASSMGLVNTGELFF
d_call: -; clone_size: -; j_call: TRBJ2-1; v_call: TRBV7-2; cdr3_nt: TGTGCCAGCAGCTTAGGTTTTCGGGGGTACAATGAGCAGTTCTTC; cdr3_aa: CASSLGFRGYNEQFF
d_call: -; clone_size: -; j_call: TRBJ2-2; v_call: TRBV7-9; cdr3_nt: TGTGCCAGCAGCTTTTCGGGAGCGAACACCGGGGAGCTGTTTTTT; cdr3_aa: CASSFSGANTGELFF
d_call: -; clone_size: -; j_call: TRBJ2-5; v_call: TRBV5-4; cdr3_nt: TGTGCCAGCAGCTCAAGAGGGGGGGGTTGGGGAGAGACCCAGTACTTC; cdr3_aa: CASSSRGGGWGETQYF
d_call: TRBD2; clone_size: -; j_call: TRBJ2-3; v_call: TRBV29-1; cdr3_nt: TGCAGCGTTAATGGCGGGGGAACAGATACGCAGTATTTT; cdr3_aa: CSVNGGGTDTQYF
d_call: TRBD1; clone_size: few; j_call: TRBJ1-4; v_call: TRBV10-3; cdr3_nt: TGTGCCACGGCCCAGGGGACAGCAAATGAAAAACTGTTTTTT; cdr3_aa: CATAQGTANEKLFF
d_call: -; clone_size: -; j_call: TRBJ1-2; v_call: TRBV29-1; cdr3_nt: TGCAGCGTTGTCGACAGTTTCTATGGCTACACCTTC; cdr3_aa: CSVVDSFYGYTF
d_call: TRBD2; clone_size: -; j_call: TRBJ2-7; v_call: TRBV10-3; cdr3_nt: TGTGCCATCAGTGGAGCGGGGGCCCCTAACGAGCAGTACTTC; cdr3_aa: CAISGAGAPNEQYF
d_call: -; clone_size: -; j_call: TRBJ2-2; v_call: TRBV2; cdr3_nt: TGTGCCAGCAGTGAAGCCGCAGACGGGGAGCTGTTTTTT; cdr3_aa: CASSEAADGELFF
d_call: -; clone_size: -; j_call: TRBJ1-4; v_call: TRBV18; cdr3_nt: TGTGCCAGCTCACCAAGCGCGGGGGGGAGCAAAAAACTGTTTTTT; cdr3_aa: CASSPSAGGSKKLFF
d_call: TRBD1; clone_size: -; j_call: TRBJ1-5; v_call: TRBV5-1; cdr3_nt: TGCGCCAGCAGCATTGGGACAGATAGCAATCAGCCCCAGCATTTT; cdr3_aa: CASSIGTDSNQPQHF
d_call: -; clone_size: few; j_call: TRBJ2-7; v_call: TRBV27; cdr3_nt: TGTGCCAGCAGTCGGCTGGCCGCTAGAGACGAGCAGTACTTC; cdr3_aa: CASSRLAARDEQYF